This T cell receptor (beta chain) was identified during a study of beta chain features in type 1 diabetes (dated 2018 in TCRdb). A note on the overall study: No differences in mean age, gender distribution, total cell number or subset yield were found between patients and healthy donors. Whereas all 30 or so donors provided naive and central memory subsets, regulatory and stem cell-like memory subsets were isolated from just 8 patients and roughly 8 healthy donors. The study compared the TCRB repertoires of sorted circulating CD4+ T cell subsets in recently diagnosed type 1 diabetes patients with those in matched healthy donors. A total of under 120,000,000 sorted cells were examined across all samples, and RNA yield correlated strongly with the number of cells per subset.

Reading the germline V gene gives CDR1 SNHLY and CDR2 FYNNEI. The CDR3, from cysteine to phenylalanine, totals 14 residues. The kept DNA is CDR3 alone, 42 bases in frame from the first base. Trimming at the junction amounts to 4 bases on V and 4 bases on J, and the germline ends lie 13 bases apart. The entire amount of isolated RNA was reverse transcribed using the High Capacity cDNA Reverse Transcription Kit, so the sequenced TCRB transcripts were expressed ones. Deep immunoSEQ sequencing was applied to naive, central memory and regulatory T cell samples, giving an average of roughly 3.5 million total reads per sample. Sorted cells were lysed in RLT buffer and RNA was extracted with DNase-treated RNeasy Micro or Mini kits, depending on cell number. Each cell subset was processed on its own to prevent cross-contamination, while patient and healthy donor samples were processed together. Using the immunoSEQ multiplex PCR, TCRB sequences were amplified from cDNA into 87-bp fragments spanning the CDR3 region. Sequencing of the amplicons was performed on the Illumina HiSeq platform. Concerning the study's data processing: Synthetic template baselines were used to correct PCR bias computationally, reads within Hamming distance 2 were collapsed together, and singletons that could not be merged were discarded. Reads were aligned against IMGT so that V, D and J genes, CDR3 length and insertions or deletions at six rearrangement sites could be assigned. Within each subset, clonotype counts were normalized to the number of sorted cells before true diversity and Gini coefficients were calculated with the tcR R package. Repertoire sharing was quantified using the overlap coefficient calculated on TCRB nucleotide sequences. Here the immuneACCESS table is served through TCRdb, limited to in-frame sequences with V and J called. Missing clones are a known gap in these copies; in checked studies unresolved V genes cover under half, and the rest lacks a known reason. V, J and clone size are those of that table, while D and trimming were read from the DNA. In all, the sample holds more than 100,000 clones, and about 26% of those were seen once. The top ten constitute roughly 0.5% of the sample.

This clone has a handful of counts. What antigen it recognizes has not been identified. Per-nucleotide qualities are absent, and no much larger clonotype sits a single base away. From each donor, a single peripheral blood sample of 100 to 150 mL on average was drawn into heparinised tubes. Using a panel that included CD45RO, CCR7, CD25, CD127, CD95 and CD27, naive, central memory, regulatory and stem cell-like memory CD4+ T cells were sorted on a BD FACSAria II. All sorted populations exceeded 98% purity. PBMCs were separated immediately by Lymphoprep density gradient centrifugation and were stained directly, without being cultured. Samples were stained and sorted in pairs, with one healthy donor and one patient per experiment, so that batch effects were minimized. Here is what the overall study found, with its caveats: Naive, central memory and regulatory TCRB repertoires appeared to be more alike among patients than among healthy donors. A moderate but significant shortening of TCRB CDR3 length was observed in type 1 diabetes patients in all four CD4+ subsets. Because cDNA rather than genomic DNA was sequenced, highly expressing activated cells could have been over-represented, although no difference in activation and CD3 levels was found between groups. PCR might favor shorter templates, but patient and control samples were amplified and corrected together, so any skew would affect both groups equally. Because the HLA sub-analyses included only small numbers of individuals, any influence of HLA type on TCRB rearrangement was left unresolved. At VDJ recombination sites, patients with type 1 diabetes made fewer insertions and deleted more nucleotides, a pattern implying thymic rearrangement abnormalities.

Recombination connected TRBV2 to TRBJ2-5; the best D guess is TRBD2, with 6 bases matching. The clonotype was recovered from a woman between 18 and 29 years old with type 1 diabetes. Sequences were obtained from central memory CD4+ T cells from blood. The base sequence is TGTGCCAGCAGTGTAGACGGGAGTTCAGAGACCCAGTACTTC. This sequence encodes CASSVDGSSETQYF.